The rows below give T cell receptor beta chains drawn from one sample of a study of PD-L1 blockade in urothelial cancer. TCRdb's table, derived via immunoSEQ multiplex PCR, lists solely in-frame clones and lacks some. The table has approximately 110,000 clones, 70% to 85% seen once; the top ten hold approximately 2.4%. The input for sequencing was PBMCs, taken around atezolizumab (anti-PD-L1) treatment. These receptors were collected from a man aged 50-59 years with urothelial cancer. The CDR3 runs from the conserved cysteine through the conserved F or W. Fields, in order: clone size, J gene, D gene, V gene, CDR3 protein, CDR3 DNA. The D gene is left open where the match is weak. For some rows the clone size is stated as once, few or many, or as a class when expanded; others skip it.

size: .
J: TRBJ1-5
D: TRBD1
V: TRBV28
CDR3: CASRRQGAGQPQHF
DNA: TGTGCCAGCAGAAGACAGGGGGCAGGTCAGCCCCAGCATTTT

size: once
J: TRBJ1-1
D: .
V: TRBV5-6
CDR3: CASSGIDRNTEAFF
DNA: TGTGCCAGCAGCGGAATAGACAGGAACACTGAAGCTTTCTTT

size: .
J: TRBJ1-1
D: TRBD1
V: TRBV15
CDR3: CATSRDRVSAFIEAFF
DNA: TGTGCCACCAGCCGAGACAGGGTCTCCGCGTTTATTGAAGCTTTCTTT

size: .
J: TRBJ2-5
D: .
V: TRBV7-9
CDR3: CASSLPLLVGETQYF
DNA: TGTGCCAGCAGCTTACCCCTACTAGTAGGCGAGACCCAGTACTTC

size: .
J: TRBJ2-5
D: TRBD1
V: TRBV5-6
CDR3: CASRQLTGVQETQYF
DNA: TGTGCCAGCAGACAGTTAACAGGGGTCCAAGAGACCCAGTACTTC

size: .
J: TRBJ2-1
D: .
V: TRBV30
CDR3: CAWLGATIEQFF
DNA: TGTGCCTGGTTGGGGGCTACAATTGAGCAGTTCTTC

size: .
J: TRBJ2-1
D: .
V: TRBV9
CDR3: CASSVEERGIDGGEQFF
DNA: TGTGCCAGCAGCGTAGAGGAAAGGGGTATCGATGGTGGTGAGCAGTTCTTC

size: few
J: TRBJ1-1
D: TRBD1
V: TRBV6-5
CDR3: CASSTRDRNTEAFF
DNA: TGTGCCAGCAGTACCCGGGACAGGAACACTGAAGCTTTCTTT

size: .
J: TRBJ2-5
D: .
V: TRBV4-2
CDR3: CASSQAQDIQETQYF
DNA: TGTGCCAGCAGCCAAGCCCAGGACATCCAAGAGACCCAGTACTTC

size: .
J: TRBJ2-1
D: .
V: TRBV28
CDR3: CASIEGVTWDEQFF
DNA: TGTGCCAGCATAGAGGGAGTTACATGGGATGAGCAGTTCTTC

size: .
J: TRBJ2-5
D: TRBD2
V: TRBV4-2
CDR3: CASSQGLAGPETQYF
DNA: TGTGCCAGCAGCCAGGGACTAGCGGGTCCAGAGACCCAGTACTTC

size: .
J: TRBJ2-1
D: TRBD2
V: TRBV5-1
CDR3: CASFPGLAVKEEQFF
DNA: TGCGCCAGTTTCCCAGGGCTAGCGGTAAAAGAGGAGCAGTTCTTC

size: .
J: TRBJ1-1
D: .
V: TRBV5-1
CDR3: CASSREGDTYTEAFF
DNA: TGCGCCAGCAGCCGCGAAGGGGACACCTACACTGAAGCTTTCTTT

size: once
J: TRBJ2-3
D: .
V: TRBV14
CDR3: CASSQDWSGSAVDTQYF
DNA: TGTGCCAGCAGCCAAGATTGGTCCGGGTCGGCAGTAGATACGCAGTATTTT

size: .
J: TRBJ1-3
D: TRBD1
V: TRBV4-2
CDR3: CASSHLGQGVRNTIYF
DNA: TGTGCCAGCAGCCATTTGGGACAGGGCGTACGAAACACCATATATTTT

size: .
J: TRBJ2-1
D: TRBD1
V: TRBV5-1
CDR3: CASSSGTGHYNEQFF
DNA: TGCGCCAGCAGCTCCGGGACAGGGCACTACAATGAGCAGTTCTTC

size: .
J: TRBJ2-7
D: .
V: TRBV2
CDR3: CASSGEDRSTYEQYF
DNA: TGTGCCAGCAGTGGGGAGGACAGGAGTACCTACGAGCAGTACTTC

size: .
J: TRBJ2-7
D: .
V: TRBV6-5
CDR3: CASSYRLESGYEQYF
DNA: TGTGCCAGCAGTTACAGGCTCGAATCGGGGTACGAGCAGTACTTC

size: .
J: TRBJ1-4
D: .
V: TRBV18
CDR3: CASSPGHLASTNEKLFF
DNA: TGTGCCAGCTCACCGGGACACTTGGCTTCAACTAATGAAAAACTGTTTTTT

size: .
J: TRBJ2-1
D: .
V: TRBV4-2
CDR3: CASSQATNEQFF
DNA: TGTGCCAGCAGCCAAGCTACCAATGAGCAGTTCTTC

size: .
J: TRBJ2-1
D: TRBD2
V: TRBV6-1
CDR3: CASHSGLGYNEQFF
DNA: TGTGCCAGTCATAGCGGGTTGGGTTACAATGAGCAGTTCTTC

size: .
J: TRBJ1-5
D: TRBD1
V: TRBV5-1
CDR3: CASSPGQGSNQPQHF
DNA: TGCGCCAGCAGCCCCGGACAGGGTAGCAATCAGCCCCAGCATTTT

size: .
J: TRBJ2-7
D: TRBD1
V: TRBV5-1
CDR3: CASSRTGDSAYEQYF
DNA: TGCGCCAGCAGCAGGACAGGGGATTCCGCCTACGAGCAGTACTTC

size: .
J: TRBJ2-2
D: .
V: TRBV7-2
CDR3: CASSYLRDTGELFF
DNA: TGTGCCAGCAGCTACCTCCGGGACACCGGGGAGCTGTTTTTT

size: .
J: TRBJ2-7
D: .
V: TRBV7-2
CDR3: CASSVQTYEQYF
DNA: TGTGCCAGCAGCGTTCAGACCTACGAGCAGTACTTC

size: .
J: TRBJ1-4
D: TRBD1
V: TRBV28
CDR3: CASSFMGQGVEKLFF
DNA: TGTGCCAGCAGTTTCATGGGACAGGGAGTAGAAAAACTGTTTTTT

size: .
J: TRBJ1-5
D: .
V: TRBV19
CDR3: CASSTWGQGNQPQHF
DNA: TGTGCCAGTAGCACGTGGGGCCAAGGCAATCAGCCCCAGCATTTT

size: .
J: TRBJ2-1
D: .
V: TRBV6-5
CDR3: CASSLTRGSYNEQFF
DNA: TGTGCCAGCAGTTTAACTAGAGGCTCCTACAATGAGCAGTTCTTC

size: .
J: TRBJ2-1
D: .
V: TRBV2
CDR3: CASSTYLGNEQFF
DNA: TGTGCCAGCAGTACATATCTAGGCAATGAGCAGTTCTTC

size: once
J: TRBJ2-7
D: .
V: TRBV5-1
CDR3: CASNSARAGDEQYF
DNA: TGCGCCAGCAACTCGGCCAGGGCTGGGGACGAGCAGTACTTC

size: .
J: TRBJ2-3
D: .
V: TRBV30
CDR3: CAWTPRPGGYTQYF
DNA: TGTGCCTGGACACCGAGGCCGGGTGGCTATACGCAGTATTTT

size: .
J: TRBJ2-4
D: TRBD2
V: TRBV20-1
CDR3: CSAKRGNIQYF
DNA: TGCAGTGCTAAGCGGGGAAACATTCAGTACTTC

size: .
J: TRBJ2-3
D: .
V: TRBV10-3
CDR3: CAISKTWGDLATDTQYF
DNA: TGTGCCATCAGTAAAACTTGGGGGGACTTAGCAACAGATACGCAGTATTTT

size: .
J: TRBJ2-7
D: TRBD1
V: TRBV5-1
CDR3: CASSISPGQGSYEQYF
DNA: TGCGCCAGCAGTATATCACCGGGACAGGGGTCCTACGAGCAGTACTTC

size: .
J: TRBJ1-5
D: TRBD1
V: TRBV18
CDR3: CASSPSWTGGNQPQHF
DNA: TGTGCCAGCTCACCAAGTTGGACAGGGGGAAATCAGCCCCAGCATTTT

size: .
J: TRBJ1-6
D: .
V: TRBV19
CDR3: CASSPGIGETYNSPLHF
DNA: TGTGCCAGTAGCCCCGGCATCGGGGAAACCTATAATTCACCCCTCCACTTT

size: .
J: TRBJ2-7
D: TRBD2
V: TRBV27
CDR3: CASSLWGRRERSEQYF
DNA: TGTGCCAGCAGTTTGTGGGGTCGGCGGGAGCGGAGCGAGCAGTACTTC

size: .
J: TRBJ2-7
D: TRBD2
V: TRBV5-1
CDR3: CARNGLASSYEQYF
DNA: TGCGCCAGAAACGGACTAGCGTCCTCCTACGAGCAGTACTTC

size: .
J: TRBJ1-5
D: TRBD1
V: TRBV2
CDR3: CASSAGQGDQPQHF
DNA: TGTGCCAGCAGTGCGGGACAGGGCGATCAGCCCCAGCATTTT

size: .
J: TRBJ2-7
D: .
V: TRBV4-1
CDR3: CASSQGPSRGYEQYF
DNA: TGCGCCAGCAGCCAAGGCCCCTCACGGGGATACGAGCAGTACTTC

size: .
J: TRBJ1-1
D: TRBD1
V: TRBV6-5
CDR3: CASKVHRGDTEAFF
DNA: TGTGCCAGCAAGGTGCACAGGGGGGACACTGAAGCTTTCTTT

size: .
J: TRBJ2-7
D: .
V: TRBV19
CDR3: CASSPTIRAGEQYF
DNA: TGTGCCAGTAGTCCGACGATTAGGGCGGGTGAGCAGTACTTC

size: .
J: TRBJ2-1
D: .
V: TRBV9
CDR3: CASSVNWGGPYNEQFF
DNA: TGTGCCAGCAGCGTAAATTGGGGCGGCCCCTACAATGAGCAGTTCTTC

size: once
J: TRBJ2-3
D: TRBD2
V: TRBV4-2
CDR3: CASSQDLAGGTDTQYF
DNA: TGTGCCAGCAGCCAAGATCTAGCGGGAGGCACAGATACGCAGTATTTT

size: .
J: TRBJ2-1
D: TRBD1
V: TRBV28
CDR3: CASSDSRDREQFF
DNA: TGTGCCAGCAGTGATTCCCGGGACAGGGAGCAGTTCTTC